Sequencing of this TCR beta chain was carried out in a study of preoperative IRX-2 immunotherapy in early breast cancer. Trimming removed 6 bases from V and 2 bases from J, with 14 bases in between. From germline, CDR1 is MDHEN and CDR2 SYDVKM. CDR3 length: 14 amino acids. Treatment here: preoperative locoregional IRX-2 cytokine immunotherapy. Samples came from a phase Ib trial of preoperative locoregional IRX-2 cytokine immunotherapy. Method: immunoSEQ multiplex PCR; TCRdb's copy keeps in-frame clones and lacks some. The repertoire has approximately 98,000 clones, just over 85% of them found once; the top ten carry under 2.5%.

This sequence originates from a human donor with breast cancer. V gene TRBV28 combines with J gene TRBJ2-7, with D uncertain. The starting material was tumor tissue, obtained after IRX-2 immunotherapy. CDR3 loop: CASRTVGSTYEQYF. The CDR3, as DNA: TGTGCCAGCAGAACCGTCGGGTCAACCTACGAGCAGTACTTC.